Sequencing of this TCR beta chain was carried out in a study of molecular identifiers for immune sequencing clone quantification. Study background: In replicates, RNA from about 20,000 or 100,000 naive CD8 cells was split five ways, four sequenced. Study-level results: One cell's worth of spiked Jurkat TCR RNA was reportedly detectable among about a million naive cells.

A note on this clonotype: Antigen: not known. This may come from a read error, since a much larger clone is one base off.

V shed 1 base, J shed 9 bases, and the junction held 13 bases outside the gene matches. CDR1 MGHDK and CDR2 SYGVNS come from the germline V gene. The CDR3 is 16 amino acids. Previously described methods and listed TCR primers produced bulk TCR libraries. TCRdb re-called the PCR reads with MiXCR, one entry per CDR3 protein. The sample holds 85,000 to 95,000 distinct CDR3 sequences, around 20% seen once. The V and J genes are TRBV25-1 and TRBJ2-5; 8 bases are shared with TRBD1. This TCR was recovered from a human donor in good health. Some libraries in this study had Jurkat cell RNA spiked in. Source material: naive CD8+ T cells from blood, with Jurkat cell RNA spiked in. The subset: FACS-sorted CD8+CD4-CCR7+CD45RA+ naive T cells. The CDR3 is CASSEWRDRGVEAQYF. CDR3 coding DNA: TGTGCCAGCAGTGAATGGCGTGACAGGGGTGTTGAGGCCCAGTACTTC.